These T cell receptor beta chains were read from a single sample in a study of shared clonotypes between healthy human individuals. Some clones are missing from TCRdb's copy, which holds only in-frame ones; the method was immunoSEQ multiplex PCR. The data contain 490,000 or so clones, over 60% of them singletons. The sample taken for sequencing was PBMCs. Receptors were obtained from a woman in her thirties or forties in good health. Some clones in this sample may be carry-over from other donors' samples. Each CDR3 is given with its conserved first and last residue. Each record gives: CDR3 length, V gene, J gene, CDR3 protein.

14	TRBV5-4	TRBJ2-1	CASSLGGRSDEQFF
13	TRBV6-1	TRBJ2-2	CASRKENTGELFF
13	TRBV19	TRBJ2-3	CASSTSLQDTQYF
11	TRBV28	TRBJ1-4	CASMYYEKLFF
14	TRBV5-1	TRBJ2-3	CASSLDPSTDTQYF
11	TRBV20-1	TRBJ2-7	CSARDVSEQYF
17	TRBV9	TRBJ2-1	CASSPRAAGGPDNEQFF
17	TRBV7-9	TRBJ2-1	CASSPRGSGSGYNEQFF
12	TRBV29-1	TRBJ2-7	CSVQGAAYEQYF
14	TRBV5-4	TRBJ1-1	CASSLQGANTEAFF
14	TRBV5-4	TRBJ1-1	CASSLAGKGGEAFF
17	TRBV4-3	TRBJ2-6	CASSQGGISSGANVLTF
13	TRBV6-4	TRBJ2-1	CASSEAPLNEQFF
15	TRBV5-1	TRBJ1-2	CASSATGTGGSGYTF
14	TRBV5-6	TRBJ2-7	CASSVNPTGSEQYF
15	TRBV9	TRBJ2-5	CASSVGALAGETQYF
15	TRBV7-2	TRBJ2-5	CASSLRGLPQETQYF
16	TRBV6-6	TRBJ1-5	CASRMDTYYSNQPQHF
13	TRBV2	TRBJ2-5	CASSDEGWETQYF
14	TRBV19	TRBJ2-5	CASSPGPFKETQYF
13	TRBV2	TRBJ2-7	CATSRADIAKQYF
14	TRBV18	TRBJ2-7	CASLLAGVGHEQYF
15	TRBV6-1	TRBJ1-5	CASSETDRGLGPQHF
15	TRBV10-2	TRBJ2-5	CASSDQGGLQETQYF
14	TRBV5-1	TRBJ1-2	CASTPEGRGYGYTF
13	TRBV5-1	TRBJ2-5	CASTPRFPETQYF
20	TRBV4-3	TRBJ2-1	CASSQPLPGQMASSYNEQFF
15	TRBV6-5	TRBJ2-3	CAGSYGREATDTQYF
13	TRBV29-1	TRBJ1-1	CSVEGFGNTEAFF
14	TRBV11-2	TRBJ2-7	CASSLGSSGYEQYF
14	TRBV2	TRBJ2-1	CASSGGQGDNEQFF
14	TRBV15	TRBJ2-1	CATKTGTTYNEQFF
15	TRBV10-3	TRBJ1-1	CAISETIRSNTEAFF
18	TRBV5-6	TRBJ1-1	CASSLGRGQRPMNTEAFF
18	TRBV5-4	TRBJ2-2	CASSLPGLAGAHTGELFF
15	TRBV5-1	TRBJ2-3	CASSPGTGGADTQYF